This T cell receptor beta chain was documented in a study of identical twins. Trimming cost V 5 bases and J 0 bases; bases outside gene matches: 1. The CDR3 sequence is 13 residues long. The germline CDR1 and CDR2 sequences are KGHSH and LQKENI. TCRdb recomputed calls from the 5' RACE reads with MiXCR, one row per CDR3 protein. Of about 730,000 distinct CDR3 sequences in the sample, 21% were seen once. The data were also submitted as part of a second study, on T cells expressing NK-cell markers. This second study notes: Whether expanded NKG2C+ T cell clones were HCMV-specific remained unclear.

The gene calls are TRBV18 and TRBJ2-7, with 7 bases identical to TRBD2. This clonotype was obtained from a woman aged 18-29 years in good health. What was sequenced was PBMCs. The CDR3 protein is CASSTSVSYEQYF. CDR3 in DNA: TGTGCCAGCTCAACTAGCGTCTCCTACGAGCAGTACTTC.